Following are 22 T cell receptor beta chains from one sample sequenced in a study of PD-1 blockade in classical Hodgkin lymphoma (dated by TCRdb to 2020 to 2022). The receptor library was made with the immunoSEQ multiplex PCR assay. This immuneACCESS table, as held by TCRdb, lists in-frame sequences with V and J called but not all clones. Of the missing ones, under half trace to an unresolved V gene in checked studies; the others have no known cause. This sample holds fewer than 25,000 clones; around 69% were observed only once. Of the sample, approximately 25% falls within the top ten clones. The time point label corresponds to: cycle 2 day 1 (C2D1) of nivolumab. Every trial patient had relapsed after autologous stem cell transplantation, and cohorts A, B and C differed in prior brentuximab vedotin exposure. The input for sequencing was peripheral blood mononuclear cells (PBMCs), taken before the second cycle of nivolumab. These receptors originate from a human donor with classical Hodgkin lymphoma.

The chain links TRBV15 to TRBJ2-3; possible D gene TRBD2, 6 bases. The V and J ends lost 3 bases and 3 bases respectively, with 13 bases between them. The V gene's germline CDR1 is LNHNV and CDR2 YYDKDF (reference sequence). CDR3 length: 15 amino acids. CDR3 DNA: TGTGCCACCAGCAGTTGGCGGGATGGGACAGATACGCAGTATTTT. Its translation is CATSSWRDGTDTQYF.

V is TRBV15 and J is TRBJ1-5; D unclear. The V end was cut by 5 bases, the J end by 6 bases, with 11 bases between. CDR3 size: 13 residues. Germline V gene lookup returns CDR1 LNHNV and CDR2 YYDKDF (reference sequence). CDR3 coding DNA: TGTGCCACCAGCGATAGGACGTCTCAGCCCCAGCATTTT. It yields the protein CATSDRTSQPQHF.

CDR3: CASSEKNTGELFF. In DNA, the CDR3 is TGTGCCAGCAGTGAAAAGAACACCGGGGAGCTGTTTTTT. This chain uses TRBV25-1 with TRBJ2-2; no reliable D call. Trimming cost V 2 bases and J 1 base, with 2 bases left between them. CDR3 size: 13 residues. In germline, CDR1 is MGHDK, CDR2 SYGVNS.

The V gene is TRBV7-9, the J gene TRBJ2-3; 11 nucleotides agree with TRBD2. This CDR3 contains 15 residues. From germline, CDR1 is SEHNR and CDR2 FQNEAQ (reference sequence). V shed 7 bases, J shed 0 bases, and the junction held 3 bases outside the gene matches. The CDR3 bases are TGTGCCAGCACTAGCGGGAGGATTAGCACAGATACGCAGTATTTT. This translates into CASTSGRISTDTQYF.

CDR3 in amino acids: CASSLRQGLTGELFF. CDR3 bases: TGTGCCAGCAGCTTGCGACAGGGCCTCACCGGGGAGCTGTTTTTT. The chain uses TRBV5-4 and TRBJ2-2; TRBD1 aligns across 7 bases. This CDR3 comprises 15 residues. The V gene's germline CDR1 is SGHNT and CDR2 YYREEE (reference sequence). V trimming: 1 base; J trimming: 4 bases; junction bases outside the gene matches: 4.

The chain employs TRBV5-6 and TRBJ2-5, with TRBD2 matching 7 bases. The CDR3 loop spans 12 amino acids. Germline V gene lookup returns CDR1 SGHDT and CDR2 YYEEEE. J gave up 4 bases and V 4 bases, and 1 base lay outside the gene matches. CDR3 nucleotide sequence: TGTGCCAGCAGCCCGGGAGGAGAGACCCAGTACTTC. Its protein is CASSPGGETQYF.

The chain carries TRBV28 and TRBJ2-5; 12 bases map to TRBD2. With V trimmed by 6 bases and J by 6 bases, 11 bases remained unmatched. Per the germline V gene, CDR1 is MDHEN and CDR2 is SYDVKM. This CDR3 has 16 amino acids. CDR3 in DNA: TGTGCCAGCAGCCTGACTAGCGGGGGACAGGGAAAGACCCAGTACTTC. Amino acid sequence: CASSLTSGGQGKTQYF.

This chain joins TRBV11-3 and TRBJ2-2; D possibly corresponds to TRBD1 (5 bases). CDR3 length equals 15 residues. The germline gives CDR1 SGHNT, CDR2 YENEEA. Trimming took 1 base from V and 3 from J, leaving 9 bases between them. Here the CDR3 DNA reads TGTGCCAGCAGCTTAGGACAGCTAGACACCGGGGAGCTGTTTTTT. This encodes CASSLGQLDTGELFF.

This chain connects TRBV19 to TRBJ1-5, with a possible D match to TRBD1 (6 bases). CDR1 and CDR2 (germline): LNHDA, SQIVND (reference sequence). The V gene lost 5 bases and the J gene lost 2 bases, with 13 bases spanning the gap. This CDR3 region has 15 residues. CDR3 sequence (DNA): TGTGCCAGTAGTGGGGGCGGGTTCGGCAATCAGCCCCAGCATTTT. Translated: CASSGGGFGNQPQHF.

CDR3 coding DNA: TGTGCCAGCAGCCAAATGGCCGGGGGAAACTATGGCTACACCTTC. Amino acids: CASSQMAGGNYGYTF. The chain couples TRBV14 to TRBJ1-2; TRBD1 is a possible D gene (5 bases). Trimming left V 2 bases short and J 2 bases short, with 12 bases between. Germline CDR1 SGHDN, CDR2 FVKESK. This CDR3 has 15 amino acids.

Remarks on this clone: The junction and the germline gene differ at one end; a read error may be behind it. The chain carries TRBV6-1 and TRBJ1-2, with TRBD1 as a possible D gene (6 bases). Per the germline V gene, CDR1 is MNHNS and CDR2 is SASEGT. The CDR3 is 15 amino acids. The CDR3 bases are TGTGCCAGCAGTTCCGGGACAACACGCAACTATGGCCACACCTTC. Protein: CASSSGTTRNYGHTF.

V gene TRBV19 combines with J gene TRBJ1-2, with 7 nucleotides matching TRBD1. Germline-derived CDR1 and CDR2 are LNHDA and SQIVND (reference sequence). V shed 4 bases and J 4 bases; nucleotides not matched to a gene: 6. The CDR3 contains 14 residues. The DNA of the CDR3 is TGTGCCAGTAGTACCCCGGGACAGAGCTATGGCTACACCTTC. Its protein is CASSTPGQSYGYTF.

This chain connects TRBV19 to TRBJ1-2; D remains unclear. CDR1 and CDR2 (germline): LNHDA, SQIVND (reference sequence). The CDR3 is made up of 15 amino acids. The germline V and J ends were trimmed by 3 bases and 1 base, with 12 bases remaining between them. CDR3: CASSMDLRGNYGYTF. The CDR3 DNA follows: TGTGCCAGTAGTATGGACCTACGGGGTAACTATGGCTACACCTTC.

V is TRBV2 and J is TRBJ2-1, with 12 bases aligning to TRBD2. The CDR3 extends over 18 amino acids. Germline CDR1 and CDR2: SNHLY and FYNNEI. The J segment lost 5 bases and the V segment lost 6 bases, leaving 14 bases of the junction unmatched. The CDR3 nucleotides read TGTGCCAGCAGCAGACTAGCGGGAGTTCCTGGTGTCGACAATGAGCAGTTCTTC. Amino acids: CASSRLAGVPGVDNEQFF.

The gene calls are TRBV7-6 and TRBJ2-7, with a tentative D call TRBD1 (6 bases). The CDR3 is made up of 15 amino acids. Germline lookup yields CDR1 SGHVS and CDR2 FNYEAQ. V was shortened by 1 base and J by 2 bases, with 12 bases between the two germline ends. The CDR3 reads CASSLGTASTYEQYF. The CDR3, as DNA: TGTGCCAGCAGCTTAGGGACAGCTAGTACCTACGAGCAGTACTTC.

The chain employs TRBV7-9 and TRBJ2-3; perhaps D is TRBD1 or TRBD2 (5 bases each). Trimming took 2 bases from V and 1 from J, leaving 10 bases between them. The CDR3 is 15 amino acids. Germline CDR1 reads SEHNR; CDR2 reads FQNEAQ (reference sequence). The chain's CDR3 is CASSLWGTGTDTQYF. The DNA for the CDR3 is TGTGCCAGCAGCTTATGGGGGACGGGCACAGATACGCAGTATTTT.

CDR3 residues: CASSEDGPETGSPLHF. CDR3 in DNA: TGTGCCAGCAGTGAAGATGGCCCCGAAACGGGTTCACCCCTCCACTTT. The genes are TRBV2 and TRBJ1-6; no reliable D call. CDR1 is SNHLY, CDR2 FYNNEI, per germline. The V end was cut by 1 base, the J end by 9 bases, with 16 bases between. The CDR3 totals 16 residues.

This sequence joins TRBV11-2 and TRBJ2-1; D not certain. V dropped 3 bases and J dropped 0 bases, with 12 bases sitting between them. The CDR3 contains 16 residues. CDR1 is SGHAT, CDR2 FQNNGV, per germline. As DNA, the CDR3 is TGTGCCAGCAGCTTGTGGCCTTCAAGCTCCTACAATGAGCAGTTCTTC. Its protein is CASSLWPSSSYNEQFF.

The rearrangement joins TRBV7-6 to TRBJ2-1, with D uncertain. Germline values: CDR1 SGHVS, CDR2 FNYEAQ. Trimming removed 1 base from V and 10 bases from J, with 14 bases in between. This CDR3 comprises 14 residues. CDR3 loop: CASSLVQTNGEQFF. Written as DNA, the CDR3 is TGTGCCAGCAGCTTAGTTCAGACAAACGGGGAGCAGTTCTTC.

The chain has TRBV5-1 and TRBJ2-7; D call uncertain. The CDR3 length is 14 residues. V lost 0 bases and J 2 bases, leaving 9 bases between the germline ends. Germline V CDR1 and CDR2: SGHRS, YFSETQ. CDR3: CASSLAGSAYEQYF. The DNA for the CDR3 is TGCGCCAGCAGCTTGGCTGGAAGCGCCTACGAGCAGTACTTC.

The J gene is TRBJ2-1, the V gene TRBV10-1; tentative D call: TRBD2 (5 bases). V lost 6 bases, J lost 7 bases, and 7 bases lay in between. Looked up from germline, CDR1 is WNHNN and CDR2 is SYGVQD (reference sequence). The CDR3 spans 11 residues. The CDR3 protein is CASSRGNEQFF. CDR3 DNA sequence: TGCGCCAGCAGCCGAGGGAATGAGCAGTTCTTC.

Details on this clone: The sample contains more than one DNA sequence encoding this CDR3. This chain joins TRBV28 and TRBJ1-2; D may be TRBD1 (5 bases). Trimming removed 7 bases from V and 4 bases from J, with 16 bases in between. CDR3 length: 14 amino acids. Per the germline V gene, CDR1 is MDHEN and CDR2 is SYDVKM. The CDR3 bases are TGTGCCAGCAACAAAGGGTCCAGGGCCTATGGCTACACCTTC. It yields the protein CASNKGSRAYGYTF.